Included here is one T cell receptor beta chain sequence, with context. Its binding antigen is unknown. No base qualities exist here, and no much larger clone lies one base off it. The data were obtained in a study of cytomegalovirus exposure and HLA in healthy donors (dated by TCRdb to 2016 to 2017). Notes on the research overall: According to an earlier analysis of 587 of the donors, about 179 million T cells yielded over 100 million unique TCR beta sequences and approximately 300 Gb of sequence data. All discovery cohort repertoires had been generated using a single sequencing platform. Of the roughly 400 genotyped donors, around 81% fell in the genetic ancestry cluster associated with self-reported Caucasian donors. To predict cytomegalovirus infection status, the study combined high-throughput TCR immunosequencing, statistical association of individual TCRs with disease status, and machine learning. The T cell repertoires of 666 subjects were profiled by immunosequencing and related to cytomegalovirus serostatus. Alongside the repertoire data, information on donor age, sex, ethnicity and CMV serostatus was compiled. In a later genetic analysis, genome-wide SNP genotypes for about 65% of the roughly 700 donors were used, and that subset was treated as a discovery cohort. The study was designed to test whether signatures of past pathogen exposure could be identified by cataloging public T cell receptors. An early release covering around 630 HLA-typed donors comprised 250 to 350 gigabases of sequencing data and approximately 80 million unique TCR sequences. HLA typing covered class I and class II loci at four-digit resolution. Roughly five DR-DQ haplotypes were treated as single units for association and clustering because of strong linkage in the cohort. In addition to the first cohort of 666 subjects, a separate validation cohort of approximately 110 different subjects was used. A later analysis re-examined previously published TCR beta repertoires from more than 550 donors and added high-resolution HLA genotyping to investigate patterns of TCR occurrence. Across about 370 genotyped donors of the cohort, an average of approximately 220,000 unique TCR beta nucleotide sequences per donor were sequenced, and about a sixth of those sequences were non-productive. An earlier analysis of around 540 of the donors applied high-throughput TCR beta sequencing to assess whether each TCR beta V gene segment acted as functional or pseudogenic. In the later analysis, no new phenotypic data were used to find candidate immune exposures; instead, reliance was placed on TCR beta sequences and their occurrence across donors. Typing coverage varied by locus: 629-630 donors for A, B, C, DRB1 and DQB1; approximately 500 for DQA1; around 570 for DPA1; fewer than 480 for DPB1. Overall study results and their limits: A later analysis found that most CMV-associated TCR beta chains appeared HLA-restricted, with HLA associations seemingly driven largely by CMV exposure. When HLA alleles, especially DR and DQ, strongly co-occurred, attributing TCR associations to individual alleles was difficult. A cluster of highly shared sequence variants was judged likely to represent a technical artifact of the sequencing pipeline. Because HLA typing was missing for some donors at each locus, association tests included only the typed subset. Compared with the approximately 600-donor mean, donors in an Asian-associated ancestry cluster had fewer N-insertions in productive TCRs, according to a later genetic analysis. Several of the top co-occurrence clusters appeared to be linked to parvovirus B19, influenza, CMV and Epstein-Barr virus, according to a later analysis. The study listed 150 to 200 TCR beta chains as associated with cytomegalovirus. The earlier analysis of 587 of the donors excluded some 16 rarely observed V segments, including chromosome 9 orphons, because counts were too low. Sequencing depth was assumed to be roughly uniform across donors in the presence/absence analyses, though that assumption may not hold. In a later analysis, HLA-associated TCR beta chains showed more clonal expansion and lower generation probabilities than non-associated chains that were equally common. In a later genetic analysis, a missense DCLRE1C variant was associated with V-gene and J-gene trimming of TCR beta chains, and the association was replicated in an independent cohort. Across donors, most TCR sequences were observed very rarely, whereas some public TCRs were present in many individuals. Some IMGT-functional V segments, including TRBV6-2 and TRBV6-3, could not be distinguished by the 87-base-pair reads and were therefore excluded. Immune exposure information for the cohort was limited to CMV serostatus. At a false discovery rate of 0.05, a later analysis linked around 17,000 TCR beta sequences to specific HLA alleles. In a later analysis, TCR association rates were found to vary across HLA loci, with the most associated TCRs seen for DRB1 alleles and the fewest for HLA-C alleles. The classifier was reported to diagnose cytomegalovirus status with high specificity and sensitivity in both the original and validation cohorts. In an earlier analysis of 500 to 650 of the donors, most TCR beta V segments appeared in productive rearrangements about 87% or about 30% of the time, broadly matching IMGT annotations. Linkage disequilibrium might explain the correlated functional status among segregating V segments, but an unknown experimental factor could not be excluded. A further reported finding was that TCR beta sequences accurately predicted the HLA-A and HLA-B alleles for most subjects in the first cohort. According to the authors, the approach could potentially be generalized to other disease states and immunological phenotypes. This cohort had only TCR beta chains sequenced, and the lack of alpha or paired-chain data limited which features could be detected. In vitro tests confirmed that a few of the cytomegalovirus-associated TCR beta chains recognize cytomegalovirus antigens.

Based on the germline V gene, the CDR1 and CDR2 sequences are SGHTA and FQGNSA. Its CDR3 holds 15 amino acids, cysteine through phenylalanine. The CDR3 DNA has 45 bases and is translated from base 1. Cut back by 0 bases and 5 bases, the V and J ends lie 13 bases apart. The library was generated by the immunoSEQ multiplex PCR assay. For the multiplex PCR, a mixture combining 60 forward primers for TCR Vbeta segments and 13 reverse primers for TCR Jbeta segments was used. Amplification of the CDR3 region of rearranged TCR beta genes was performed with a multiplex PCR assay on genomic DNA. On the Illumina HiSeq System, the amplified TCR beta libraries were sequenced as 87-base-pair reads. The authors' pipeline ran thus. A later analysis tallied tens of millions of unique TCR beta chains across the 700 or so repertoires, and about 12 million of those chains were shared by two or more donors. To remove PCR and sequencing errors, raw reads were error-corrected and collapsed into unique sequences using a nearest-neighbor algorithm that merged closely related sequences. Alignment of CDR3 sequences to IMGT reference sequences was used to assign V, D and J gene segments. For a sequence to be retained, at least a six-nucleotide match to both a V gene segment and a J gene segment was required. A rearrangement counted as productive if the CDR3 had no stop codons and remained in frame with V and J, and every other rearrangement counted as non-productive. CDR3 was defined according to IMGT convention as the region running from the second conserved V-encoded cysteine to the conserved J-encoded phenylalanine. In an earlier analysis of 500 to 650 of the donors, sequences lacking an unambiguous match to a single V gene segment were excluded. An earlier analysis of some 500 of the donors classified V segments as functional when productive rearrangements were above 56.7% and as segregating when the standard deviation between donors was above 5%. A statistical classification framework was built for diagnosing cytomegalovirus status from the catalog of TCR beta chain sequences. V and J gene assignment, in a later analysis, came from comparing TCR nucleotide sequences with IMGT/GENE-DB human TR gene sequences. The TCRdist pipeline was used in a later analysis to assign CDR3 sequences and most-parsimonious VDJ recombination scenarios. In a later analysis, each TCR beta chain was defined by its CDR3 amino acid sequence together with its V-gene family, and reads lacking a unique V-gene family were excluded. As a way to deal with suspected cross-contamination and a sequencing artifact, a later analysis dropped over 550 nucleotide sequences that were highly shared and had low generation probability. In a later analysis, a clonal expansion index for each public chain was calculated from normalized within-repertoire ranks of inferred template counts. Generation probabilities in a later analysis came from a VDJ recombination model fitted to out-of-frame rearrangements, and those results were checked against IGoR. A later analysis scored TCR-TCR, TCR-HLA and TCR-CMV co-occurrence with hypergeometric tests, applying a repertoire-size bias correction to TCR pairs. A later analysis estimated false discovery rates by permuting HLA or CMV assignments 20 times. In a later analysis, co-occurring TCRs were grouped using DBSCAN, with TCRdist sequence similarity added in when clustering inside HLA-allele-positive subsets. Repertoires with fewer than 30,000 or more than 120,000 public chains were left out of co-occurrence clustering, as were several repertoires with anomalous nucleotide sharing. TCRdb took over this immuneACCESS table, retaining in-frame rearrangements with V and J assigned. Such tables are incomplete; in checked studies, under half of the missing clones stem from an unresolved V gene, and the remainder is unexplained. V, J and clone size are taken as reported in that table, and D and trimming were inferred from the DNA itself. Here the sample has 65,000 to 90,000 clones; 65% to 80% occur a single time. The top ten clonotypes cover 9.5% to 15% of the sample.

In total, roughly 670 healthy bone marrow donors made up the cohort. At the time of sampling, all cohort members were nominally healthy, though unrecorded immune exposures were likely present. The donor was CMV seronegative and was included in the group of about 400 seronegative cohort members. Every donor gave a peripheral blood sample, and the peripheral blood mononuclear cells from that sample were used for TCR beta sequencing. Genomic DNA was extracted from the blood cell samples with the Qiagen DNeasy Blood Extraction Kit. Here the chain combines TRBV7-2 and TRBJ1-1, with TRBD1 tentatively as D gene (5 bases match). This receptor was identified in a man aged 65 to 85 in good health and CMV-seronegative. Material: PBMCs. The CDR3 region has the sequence CASSLAVGGLTEAFF. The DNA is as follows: TGTGCCAGCAGCTTAGCCGTGGGGGGGTTGACTGAAGCTTTCTTT.